This T cell receptor (beta chain) came from a study of response to subunit inactivated influenza vaccine. Trimming cost V 0 bases and J 8 bases, with 10 bases left between them. The V gene's germline CDR1 is LGHNA and CDR2 YSLEER. The CDR3 covers 14 residues. TCRdb fed the RT-PCR reads into MiXCR, producing one record per CDR3 protein. This table has more than 150,000 distinct CDR3 sequences, about 9% appearing once. In its sample, this clonotype was seen many times. Its antigen is as yet unknown. Study-wide results and caveats: That few new T cells are recruited by each seasonal influenza vaccination was the authors' suggestion.

The chain combines TRBV4-3 with TRBJ2-2; D gene ambiguous. The clonotype comes from a man between 50 and 59 years old who received an inactivated influenza vaccine. The sequenced sample was non-naive T cells sorted from PBMCs, obtained on the day of vaccination. The CDR3 loop reads CASSQDLGFGELFF. Here the CDR3 DNA reads TGCGCCAGCAGCCAAGATTTGGGTTTTGGGGAGCTGTTTTTT.